What follows are 24 T cell receptor beta chains derived from one specimen sequenced in a study of CXCR3-negative and CXCR3-positive naive CD8 T cells. Study findings and constraints: Against CXCR3-negative naive cells, CXCR3-positive naive cells showed more hydrophobic TRB CDR3s.

5' RACE with UMI labels generated the TRB cDNA libraries. TCRdb re-called the 5' RACE reads, yielding one record per CDR3 amino acid sequence without DNA. The sample holds approximately 8,800 distinct CDR3 sequences. These receptors' antigens are unknown. Sequences were obtained from naive CXCR3+ CD8+ T cells from blood. Subset: CD45RO-CCR7+CD27+CD95- naive CD8+ T cells expressing CXCR3 (TNR3+). All receptors derive from a human donor in good health. Some clones in this sample may be carry-over from other donors' samples.

V is TRBV30 and J is TRBJ1-1; TCRdb indicates TRBD1, and absent DNA this call remains unverified. CDR3 size: 11 residues. Germline V lookup: CDR1 GTSNPN, CDR2 SVGIG (reference sequence). This chain's CDR3 is CAWADGAEAFF.

The chain is built from TRBV29-1 and TRBJ2-7; TCRdb indicates TRBD2, and absent DNA this call remains unverified. In germline, CDR1 is SQVTM, CDR2 ANQGSEA. The CDR3 contains 17 residues. The CDR3 sequence: CSVQGTPGTSDPYEQYF.

This clonotype is identified as medium-sized from frequency. V and J are TRBV12-3 or TRBV12-4 and TRBJ2-1; TCRdb outputs TRBD1, but without DNA this stays unchecked. The CDR3 consists of 18 residues. CDR3 sequence: CASSPYRDGERPRNEQFF.

This chain joins TRBV6-5 and TRBJ1-1. Germline V gene lookup returns CDR1 MNHEY and CDR2 SVGAGI. This CDR3 comprises 15 residues. This CDR3 is CASSYDADLDSEAFF.

V gene TRBV11-1 combines with J gene TRBJ2-1; TCRdb calls TRBD1, which cannot be checked without DNA. This CDR3 spans 16 amino acids. Per the germline V gene, CDR1 is SGHAT and CDR2 is FQDESV (reference sequence). This chain's CDR3 is CASILPVQGDYNEQLF.

This clonotype is labeled medium-sized based on frequency. The rearrangement links TRBV29-1 to TRBJ2-1; the TCRdb D gene call, TRBD2, has no DNA to confirm it. This CDR3 has 14 residues. CDR1 and CDR2 (germline): SQVTM, ANQGSEA. This CDR3 is CSVGRTSGYNEQFF.

This chain joins TRBV5-5 and TRBJ1-1; the TRBD1 assignment by TCRdb is unverifiable without DNA. This CDR3 comprises 13 residues. Germline V gene data show CDR1 as SGHKS and CDR2 as YYEKEE (reference sequence). This CDR3 reads CASSFRQPNEAFF. Looking up the rest from reference TRBV5-5 and TRBJ1-1 gives the full variable domain: DAGVTQSPTHLIKTRGQQVTLRCSPISGHKSVSWYQQVLGQGPQFIFQYYEKEERGRGNFPDRFSARQFPNYSSELNVNALLLGDSALYLCASSFRQPNEAFFGQGTRLTVV.

This clonotype is medium-sized by frequency. The chain employs TRBV27 and TRBJ2-7; lacking DNA, the TRBD2 call made by TCRdb goes unchecked. This CDR3 comprises 16 residues. CDR1 and CDR2 from the germline V gene are MNHEY and SMNVEV (reference sequence). CDR3 protein: CASSLGGTSGFYEQYF.

The J gene is TRBJ2-7, the V gene TRBV19. Germline V CDR1 and CDR2: LNHDA, SQIVND (reference sequence). The CDR3 is 14 amino acids. The CDR3 sequence: CASSIRVGSYEQYF. The full variable domain, in which reference TRBV19 and TRBJ2-7 provide the parts outside the CDR3, is DGGITQSPKYLFRKEGQNVTLSCEQNLNHDAMYWYRQDPGQGLRLIYYSQIVNDFQKGDIAEGYSVSREKKESFPLTVTSAQKNPTAFYLCASSIRVGSYEQYFGPGTRLTVT.

The genes are TRBV7-9 and TRBJ2-3; TCRdb reports TRBD2, a call that lacks DNA to check it against. Per the germline V gene, CDR1 is SEHNR and CDR2 is FQNEAQ (reference sequence). CDR3 size: 20 residues. The CDR3 sequence: CASSRIRMTSGQLLEDTQYF.

The genes are TRBV5-1 and TRBJ2-1; TCRdb's D call of TRBD1 is untestable without DNA. The germline V gene has CDR1 SGHRS and CDR2 YFSETQ. The CDR3 is 15 residues long. The CDR3 sequence: CTSSSQGASYNEQFF.

The chain has TRBV29-1 and TRBJ2-1. The CDR3 loop spans 16 amino acids. Germline CDR1 is SQVTM and CDR2 is ANQGSEA. This chain's CDR3 is CSVDMLWDHPSNEQFF.

In terms of frequency, this clonotype is medium-sized. This rearrangement joins TRBV25-1 to TRBJ2-5. Germline V CDR1 and CDR2: MGHDK, SYGVNS. The CDR3 length is 11 residues. The CDR3 sequence is CAGQVGETQYF. Based on the CDR3 plus reference TRBV25-1 and TRBJ2-5, the full variable domain is EADIYQTPRYLVIGTGKKITLECSQTMGHDKMYWYQQDPGMELHLIHYSYGVNSTEKGDLSSESTVSRIRTEHFPLTLESARPSHTSQYLCAGQVGETQYFGPGTRLLVL.

The chain links TRBV29-1 to TRBJ2-7; the D gene TCRdb calls, TRBD1, cannot be checked with no DNA. Germline values: CDR1 SQVTM, CDR2 ANQGSEA. CDR3 size: 17 residues. CDR3 sequence: CSVEGLGDTSPTYEQYF.

This chain uses TRBV3-1 with TRBJ2-5; TCRdb outputs TRBD2, but without DNA this stays unchecked. The CDR3 extends over 17 amino acids. Per germline, CDR1 LGHDT and CDR2 YNNKEL (reference sequence). CDR3 protein: CASSQVISGRGQETQYF.

By frequency, this clonotype is medium-sized. V usage is TRBV3-1 and J usage is TRBJ2-1. The CDR3 extends over 14 amino acids. CDR1 and CDR2 from the germline V gene are LGHDT and YNNKEL (reference sequence). The CDR3: CASSQNDFYNEQFF.

This clonotype is classed as medium-sized by frequency. The chain has TRBV6-2 or TRBV6-3 and TRBJ2-1; TCRdb's assignment of TRBD2 cannot be checked, as there is no DNA. Germline CDR1 MNHEY, CDR2 SVGEGT. This CDR3 contains 15 residues. CDR3: CASSPWTTTYNEQFF.

This CDR3 reads CASSQDSPDNEQFF. The chain combines TRBV4-3 with TRBJ2-1; the TCRdb call, TRBD1, lacks DNA for checking. The CDR3 is 14 amino acids. Germline V gene lookup returns CDR1 LGHNA and CDR2 YSLEER.

This clonotype is medium-sized (0.01 to 0.1%) by frequency. This sequence joins TRBV29-1 and TRBJ2-2; TCRdb returns TRBD1, unconfirmable since there is no DNA. CDR1 is SQVTM, CDR2 ANQGSEA, per germline. The length of the CDR3 is 15 residues. The CDR3 region is CSVEDRGTNTGELFF.

The rearrangement uses TRBV29-1 and TRBJ2-2; without DNA, the TCRdb call of TRBD1 cannot be checked. Germline CDR1 SQVTM, CDR2 ANQGSEA. This CDR3 is built from 15 residues. CDR3 loop: CSVELQGPNTGELFF.

The chain carries TRBV29-1 and TRBJ2-7. This CDR3 is 14 amino acids long. Germline CDR1 and CDR2: SQVTM and ANQGSEA. Here the CDR3 reads CSVEAIGDTYEQYF.

This clonotype is medium-sized by frequency. The V gene is TRBV7-9, the J gene TRBJ2-1; as DNA is missing, the TRBD2 call by TCRdb cannot be tested. The germline CDR1 and CDR2 sequences are SEHNR and FQNEAQ (reference sequence). The CDR3 runs to 12 residues. The CDR3 sequence is CASTNGGNEQFF.

This clonotype is called medium-sized (0.01 to 0.1%) based on its frequency. The J gene is TRBJ1-1, the V gene TRBV25-1. Germline V CDR1 and CDR2: MGHDK, SYGVNS. This CDR3 is 13 amino acids long. The CDR3 sequence: CASSAPLNTEAFF.

The chain recombines TRBV20-1 with TRBJ2-7; the TCRdb call, TRBD1, lacks DNA for checking. This CDR3 spans 17 amino acids. CDR1 and CDR2 from the germline V gene are DFQATT and SNEGSKA (reference sequence). CDR3 amino acids: CSARGLGQGRSYNEQFF.